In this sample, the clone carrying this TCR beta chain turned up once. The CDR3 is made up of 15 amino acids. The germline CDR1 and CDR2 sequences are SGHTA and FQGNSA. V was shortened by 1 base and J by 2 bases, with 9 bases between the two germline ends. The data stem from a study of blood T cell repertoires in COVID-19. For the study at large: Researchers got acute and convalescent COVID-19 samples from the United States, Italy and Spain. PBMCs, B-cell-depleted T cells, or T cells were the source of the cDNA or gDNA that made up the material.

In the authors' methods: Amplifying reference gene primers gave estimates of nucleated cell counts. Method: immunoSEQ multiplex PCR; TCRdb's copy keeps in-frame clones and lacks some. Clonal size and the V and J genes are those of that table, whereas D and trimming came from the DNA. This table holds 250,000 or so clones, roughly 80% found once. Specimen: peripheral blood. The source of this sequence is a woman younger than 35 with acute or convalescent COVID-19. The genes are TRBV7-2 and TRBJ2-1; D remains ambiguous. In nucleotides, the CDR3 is TGTGCCAGCAGCTTAGACACTAATCCCTACAATGAGCAGTTCTTC. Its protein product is CASSLDTNPYNEQFF.